Below, 8 T cell receptor beta chains from the same sample are listed, as sequenced in a study of blood T cell repertoires in COVID-19. TCRdb keeps only in-frame clones here, not all; method: immunoSEQ multiplex PCR. This sample has around 250,000 clones; approximately 86% occur once, and the top ten carry approximately 1.5%. Sequencing was done on a sample of peripheral blood. The receptors come from a woman aged 55 to 70 who had recovered from COVID-19.

As concerns this clone: In the same sample, other DNA sequences code for this CDR3. The chain is built from TRBV4-3 and TRBJ1-2; 9 positions agree with TRBD1. The CDR3 length is 13 residues. V was clipped by 3 bases and J by 5 bases; unmatched bases: 1. The germline gives CDR1 LGHNA, CDR2 YSLEER. CDR3 DNA: TGCGCCAGCAGCCAGGACAGGGGTTATGGCTACACCTTC. This translates into CASSQDRGYGYTF.

The chain has TRBV6-4 and TRBJ2-2; 7 bases are a match to TRBD2. Germline-derived CDR1 and CDR2 are MRHNA and SNTAGT. Trimming took 5 bases from V and 4 from J; bases not matched to a gene: 7. This CDR3 contains 15 residues. CDR3 DNA sequence: TGTGCCAGCAGTTCCGGGACTACACTCACCGGGGAGCTGTTTTTT. It is translated as CASSSGTTLTGELFF.

This clone is a singleton in its sample. The V and J genes are TRBV11-3 and TRBJ1-3; 7 nucleotides line up with TRBD1. The germline gives CDR1 SGHNT, CDR2 YENEEA. The CDR3 is 15 residues long. The V and J ends lost 4 bases and 0 bases, in that order; junction bases with no gene match: 3. The CDR3 nucleotides read TGTGCCAGCAGCTCGGGACAGATCTCTGGAAACACCATATATTTT. This gives the protein CASSSGQISGNTIYF.

V gene TRBV5-1 combines with J gene TRBJ2-5; TRBD1 matches 8 bases. The germline V gene has CDR1 SGHRS and CDR2 YFSETQ. The CDR3 is 15 residues long. The V segment lost 4 bases and the J segment 2 bases; nucleotides outside the gene matches: 7. The CDR3 DNA reads as TGCGCCAGCAGCGTTGCCGGGACAGGTCAAGAGACCCAGTACTTC. It codes for CASSVAGTGQETQYF.

This CDR3 is CASSQFPNPRGGETQYF. DNA for the CDR3: TGCGCCAGCAGCCAATTCCCCAACCCCAGGGGTGGCGAGACCCAGTACTTC. This rearrangement joins TRBV4-1 to TRBJ2-5, with TRBD1 as a possible D gene (6 bases). There are 17 residues in the CDR3. Per germline, CDR1 MGHRA and CDR2 YSYEKL. Trimming removed 2 bases from V and 5 bases from J, with 21 bases in between.

The chain couples TRBV7-3 to TRBJ2-5; weak D call: TRBD2 (5 bases). The V and J ends lost 8 bases and 3 bases respectively, with 13 bases between them. Germline loops: CDR1 SGHTA, CDR2 FQGTGA. This CDR3 is built from 13 residues. CDR3 amino acids: CASRPGSEETQYF. The CDR3 DNA reads as TGTGCCAGCCGTCCCGGTAGCGAAGAGACCCAGTACTTC.

The chain couples TRBV5-1 to TRBJ2-3, with TRBD2 as a possible D gene (6 bases). CDR1 and CDR2 (germline): SGHRS, YFSETQ. With 4 bases removed from V and 3 bases from J, the gap between germline ends came to 15 bases. CDR3 size: 15 residues. CDR3 protein: CASSREVAGTDTQYF. CDR3 nucleotides: TGCGCCAGCAGCCGAGAGGTGGCGGGGACAGATACGCAGTATTTT.

This clone was seen once. The chain links TRBV19 to TRBJ1-4; D unresolved. There are 13 residues in the CDR3. Trimming shortened V by 9 bases and J by 4 bases, and 12 bases separated the two germline ends. Germline V gene sequence: CDR1 LNHDA, CDR2 SQIVND (reference sequence). CDR3 sequence: CASCAPHNEKLFF. The DNA for the CDR3 is TGTGCCAGCTGCGCGCCGCATAATGAAAAACTGTTTTTT.